This TCR beta chain is from a study of blood T cell repertoires in COVID-19. Study background: The cDNA or gDNA used as material had been derived from T cells, B-cell-depleted T cells, or PBMCs.

How the authors handled the data: Estimation of nucleated cell counts was performed using reference gene primer amplification. Sequencing used immunoSEQ multiplex PCR; TCRdb keeps in-frame clones, though not all of them. V, J and clone size derive from that table, while D and trimming were established from the DNA sequence. The repertoire holds fewer than 500,000 clones, around nine tenths seen once, with more than 0.7% in the top ten. Enrolment of Seattle patients took place during active infection, and they were followed longitudinally. This clone was counted once. Sequencing used peripheral blood. The clonotype comes from a man between 18 and 29 years old with COVID-19, enrolled during active disease.

The chain's CDR3 is CATSSGGWYEETQYF. The CDR3, as DNA: TGTGCCACCAGCTCTGGCGGGTGGTATGAAGAGACCCAGTACTTC. The chain employs TRBV27 and TRBJ2-5; a weak D match, TRBD2 (5 bases). Germline V gene lookup returns CDR1 MNHEY and CDR2 SMNVEV (reference sequence). This CDR3 has 15 amino acids. V dropped 10 bases and J dropped 3 bases, with 21 bases sitting between them.